This TCR beta chain was retrieved from a study of cytomegalovirus exposure and HLA in healthy donors. This CDR3 is built from 16 residues. Trimming took 7 bases from V and 0 from J; bases not matched to a gene: 8. Germline-derived CDR1 and CDR2 are LNHDA and SQIVND (reference sequence). Regarding this clone: Its specificity is unknown.

Findings and limits, study-wide: Rare TCR sequences dominated, though some public TCRs recurred in many donors. A later analysis found that most CMV-associated TCR beta chains appeared HLA-restricted. Only CMV serostatus was available as immune exposure information.

Amplification used 60 Vbeta primers and 13 Jbeta primers. Clones were sequenced by immunoSEQ multiplex PCR, and TCRdb holds only the in-frame ones, with some missing. The sample lists approximately 150,000 clones, 75% occurring once. This receptor was obtained from a man aged 18-30 years in good health and CMV-seropositive. This chain uses TRBV19 with TRBJ2-2; 7 bases align to TRBD2. Sequencing was performed on PBMCs. In nucleotides, the CDR3 is TGTGCCAGTAATGGGTATGGGGGGGCGAACACCGGGGAGCTGTTTTTT. This codes for CASNGYGGANTGELFF.